Listed below are T cell receptor beta chains from one sample, sequenced in a study of cytomegalovirus exposure and HLA in healthy donors. Here immunoSEQ multiplex PCR was the method, and the copy in TCRdb shows in-frame clones only, minus some. This table holds some 250,000 clones, 80% to 95% found once. Sequencing input: PBMCs. The receptors derive from a woman aged 30 to 39 in good health and CMV-seronegative. Both conserved end residues are part of each CDR3. Fields, in order: V gene, D gene, clone size, J gene, CDR3 protein, CDR3 DNA. A D gene is named only where the DNA matches it firmly. Rows may omit the clone size; those that give it use once, few, many or a size class.

TRBV6-5,TRBD2,few,TRBJ2-7,CASSREGSYEQYF,TGTGCCAGCAGTCGGGAGGGCTCCTACGAGCAGTACTTC
TRBV7-2,NA,NA,TRBJ2-3,CASSLNPTGWGTDTQYF,TGTGCCAGCAGCTTAAACCCGACAGGTTGGGGCACAGATACGCAGTATTTT
TRBV6-6,NA,NA,TRBJ2-7,CASRTSTYEQYF,TGTGCCAGCAGGACATCCACCTACGAGCAGTACTTC
TRBV7-3,TRBD2,NA,TRBJ2-1,CASSLSSASGRGEQFF,TGTGCCAGCAGCTTAAGTAGTGCTAGCGGGAGGGGGGAGCAGTTCTTC
TRBV28,NA,NA,TRBJ2-7,CASSPLWDDEQYF,TGTGCCAGCAGCCCCCTATGGGATGACGAGCAGTACTTC
TRBV5-6,NA,once,TRBJ2-1,CASSLVAQGHNEQFF,TGTGCCAGCAGCTTGGTAGCGCAGGGACACAATGAGCAGTTCTTC
TRBV5-1,NA,few,TRBJ2-1,CASDARPEPGEQFF,TGCGCCAGCGACGCTCGGCCCGAACCTGGTGAGCAGTTCTTC
TRBV27,NA,once,TRBJ1-5,CASSLAAHQPQHF,TGTGCCAGCAGTTTAGCAGCTCATCAGCCCCAGCATTTT
TRBV28,NA,NA,TRBJ1-2,CASLQTRNYGYTF,TGTGCCAGCCTCCAGACACGTAACTATGGCTACACCTTC
TRBV10-3,NA,few,TRBJ2-7,CAISEEMGLSTYEQYF,TGTGCCATCAGTGAGGAAATGGGGCTCAGTACCTACGAGCAGTACTTC
TRBV30,NA,NA,TRBJ1-1,CAWSITVSTEAFF,TGTGCCTGGAGCATAACAGTGAGCACTGAAGCTTTCTTT
TRBV7-5,NA,NA,TRBJ1-1,CVRSALIAPPNTEAFF,TGTGTCAGAAGTGCCTTGATCGCGCCTCCGAACACTGAAGCTTTCTTT
TRBV7-2,NA,NA,TRBJ2-7,CASSPSSADEQYF,TGTGCCAGCAGCCCTTCATCGGCCGACGAGCAGTACTTC
TRBV10-3,NA,NA,TRBJ2-5,CAISGRGEGGQETQYF,TGTGCCATCAGTGGTAGGGGGGAAGGGGGTCAGGAGACCCAGTACTTC
TRBV28,NA,NA,TRBJ1-2,CASSFGSYGYTF,TGTGCCAGCAGTTTTGGATCCTATGGCTACACCTTC
TRBV18,NA,NA,TRBJ2-7,CASSPQGSSYEQYF,TGTGCCAGCTCACCACAGGGGAGCTCCTACGAGCAGTACTTC
TRBV11-3,NA,NA,TRBJ1-2,CASSLGPRRGFGGYTF,TGTGCCAGCAGCTTAGGGCCCCGCAGGGGTTTCGGGGGCTACACCTTC
TRBV6-6,NA,NA,TRBJ2-2,CASSATGTAYTGELFF,TGTGCCAGCAGTGCCACCGGGACCGCGTACACCGGGGAGCTGTTTTTT
TRBV6-5,NA,once,TRBJ2-7,CASTPVGQSYEQYF,TGTGCCAGCACACCGGTCGGGCAGTCCTACGAGCAGTACTTC
TRBV11-3,TRBD2,NA,TRBJ2-2,CASSPTLTSGRGTGELFF,TGTGCCAGCAGCCCTACCTTGACTAGCGGGAGAGGCACCGGGGAGCTGTTTTTT
TRBV2,NA,NA,TRBJ2-1,CASSEATGDSYSYNEQFF,TGTGCCAGCAGTGAAGCTACGGGAGACAGCTACTCCTACAATGAGCAGTTCTTC
TRBV18,NA,NA,TRBJ2-3,CASSPLEVHRTSTDTQYF,TGTGCCAGCTCACCATTGGAGGTTCATAGAACTAGCACAGATACGCAGTATTTT
TRBV7-9,NA,few,TRBJ1-2,CASSLANARAYGYTF,TGTGCCAGCAGCTTAGCGAATGCCAGAGCTTATGGCTACACCTTC
TRBV14,TRBD1,NA,TRBJ2-7,CASSRQGYEQYF,TGTGCCAGCAGCCGACAGGGCTACGAGCAGTACTTC
TRBV19,NA,few,TRBJ2-7,CASSPGLSREQYF,TGTGCCAGTAGTCCGGGACTTTCAAGGGAGCAGTACTTC
TRBV6-6,NA,NA,TRBJ2-7,CASSLGSFYEQYF,TGTGCCAGCAGTCTAGGGTCTTTCTACGAGCAGTACTTC
TRBV11-2,NA,NA,TRBJ2-7,CASSPAHYEQYF,TGTGCCAGCAGCCCAGCCCACTACGAGCAGTACTTC
TRBV9,NA,NA,TRBJ1-5,CASSASPTANQPQHF,TGTGCCAGCAGCGCGAGCCCGACAGCGAATCAGCCCCAGCATTTT
TRBV18,NA,NA,TRBJ1-2,CASSPDNYGYTF,TGTGCCAGCTCACCGGACAACTATGGCTACACCTTC
TRBV18,NA,NA,TRBJ2-5,CASSPIQGYQETQYF,TGTGCCAGCTCACCAATCCAGGGGTACCAAGAGACCCAGTACTTC
TRBV19,TRBD1,NA,TRBJ2-3,CASTLRTGSTDTQYF,TGTGCCAGTACCCTCCGGACAGGCAGCACAGATACGCAGTATTTT
TRBV19,NA,NA,TRBJ2-3,CASSTHSSEGTDTQYF,TGTGCCAGTAGTACTCACAGTAGCGAGGGCACAGATACGCAGTATTTT
TRBV27,NA,NA,TRBJ1-1,CASSLGAGNTEAFF,TGTGCCAGCAGTTTAGGGGCAGGGAACACTGAAGCTTTCTTT
TRBV9,TRBD2,NA,TRBJ2-3,CASSAGTSSDTQYF,TGTGCCAGCAGCGCCGGGACTAGCTCAGATACGCAGTATTTT
TRBV18,TRBD1,few,TRBJ2-7,CASSPPGQYYEQYF,TGTGCCAGCTCACCACCGGGACAGTACTACGAGCAGTACTTC
TRBV5-6,TRBD1,NA,TRBJ1-2,CASSLGQGGGLNYGYTF,TGTGCCAGCAGCTTGGGGCAGGGGGGAGGCCTGAACTATGGCTACACCTTC
TRBV5-8,TRBD1,NA,TRBJ2-1,CASSLGDRGLNEQFF,TGTGCCAGCAGCTTGGGGGACAGGGGGTTAAATGAGCAGTTCTTC
TRBV6-5,TRBD2,NA,TRBJ2-3,CASRGGRIPTDTQYF,TGTGCCAGCCGGGGCGGGAGAATCCCCACAGATACGCAGTATTTT
TRBV5-4,NA,few,TRBJ1-1,CASSYTGGTEAFF,TGTGCCAGCAGCTACACGGGGGGGACTGAAGCTTTCTTT
TRBV6-1,TRBD1,NA,TRBJ2-5,CASSRPTGWETQYF,TGTGCCAGCAGTCGACCGACAGGGTGGGAGACCCAGTACTTC
TRBV6-6,TRBD1,NA,TRBJ2-7,CASSPPGQGDIEQYF,TGTGCCAGCAGTCCGCCGGGACAGGGGGACATCGAGCAGTACTTC
TRBV27,TRBD2,once,TRBJ2-1,CASSLGLAGGSYNEQFF,TGTGCCAGCAGTTTGGGACTAGCGGGAGGGTCTTACAATGAGCAGTTCTTC